These 26 T cell receptor beta chains were all obtained from the same sample, sequenced in a study of cytomegalovirus exposure and HLA in healthy donors. Both 60 Vbeta primers and 13 Jbeta primers went into the PCR. The repertoire was sequenced with immunoSEQ multiplex PCR; TCRdb's copy has only in-frame clones and lacks some. The repertoire shows 70,000 or so clones; the top ten hold approximately 5.4%. The source material was PBMCs. These receptors came from a man aged 40-49 years in good health and CMV-seronegative.

The J gene is TRBJ1-2, the V gene TRBV6-5; possible D gene TRBD1, 5 bases. The CDR3 is 14 amino acids. With 6 bases removed from V and 2 bases from J, the gap between germline ends came to 13 bases. Germline-derived CDR1 and CDR2 are MNHEY and SVGAGI. The CDR3 region is CASSPSGGNYGYTF. The DNA of the CDR3 is TGTGCCAGCAGCCCCTCGGGGGGGAACTATGGCTACACCTTC.

This chain connects TRBV7-8 to TRBJ2-5; 9 nucleotides line up with TRBD1. The ends lost 5 bases at V and 4 bases at J; junction bases unmatched: 5. The CDR3 runs 14 residues. From germline, CDR1 is SGHVS and CDR2 FQNEAQ. As DNA, the CDR3 is TGTGCCAGCAGCACCACAGGGGGCGGAGAGACCCAGTACTTC. This sequence encodes CASSTTGGGETQYF.

The gene calls are TRBV7-8 and TRBJ2-1, with D perhaps matching TRBD2 (8 bases). Per germline, CDR1 SGHVS and CDR2 FQNEAQ. This CDR3 contains 15 residues. V was trimmed by 5 bases and J by 6 bases, leaving 17 bases between them. CDR3 in DNA: TGTGCCAGCAGCCCACGGGAGGGGACAGTCAATGAGCAGTTCTTC. Protein sequence: CASSPREGTVNEQFF.

The rearrangement links TRBV29-1 to TRBJ2-7; possibly TRBD2 for D (6 bases). Germline CDR1 SQVTM, CDR2 ANQGSEA. V lost 4 bases and J 2 bases, leaving 15 bases between the germline ends. This CDR3 region has 14 residues. CDR3 loop: CSVGVAEGPYEQYF. The CDR3 bases are TGCAGCGTTGGGGTAGCGGAAGGGCCCTACGAGCAGTACTTC.

The gene calls are TRBV20-1 and TRBJ1-1; D gene unclear. Germline-derived CDR1 and CDR2 are DFQATT and SNEGSKA (reference sequence). This CDR3 has 11 residues. Deletions cut 4 bases from V and 11 bases from J, with 14 bases between. The CDR3 sequence is CSAIARNTAFF. The CDR3 DNA is TGCAGTGCTATAGCCCGAAATACGGCTTTCTTT.

The chain carries TRBV7-8 and TRBJ1-3; a possible D gene is TRBD1 (5 bases). CDR3 length: 14 amino acids. Germline V gives CDR1 SGHVS, CDR2 FQNEAQ. The V and J ends lost 1 base and 5 bases respectively, with 9 bases between them. The CDR3 bases are TGTGCCAGCAGCTTAGAGGGGTACCGAAACACCATATATTTT. This codes for CASSLEGYRNTIYF.

The chain links TRBV14 to TRBJ2-5, with TRBD2 identical over 8 bases. With V trimmed by 4 bases and J by 7 bases, 2 bases remained unmatched. The CDR3 runs to 12 residues. In germline, CDR1 is SGHDN, CDR2 FVKESK. The CDR3 spells CASSRLAWTQYF. The CDR3 coding sequence is TGTGCCAGCAGCCGACTAGCGTGGACCCAGTACTTC. The full variable domain, completed using reference TRBV14 and TRBJ2-5, is EAGVTQFPSHSVIEKGQTVTLRCDPISGHDNLYWYRRVMGKEIKFLLHFVKESKQDESGMPNNRFLAERTGGTYSTLKVQPAELEDSGVYFCASSRLAWTQYFGPGTRLLVL.

CDR3 in amino acids: CASSENYEQYF. As DNA, the CDR3 is TGTGCCAGCAGTGAAAACTACGAGCAGTACTTC. This chain links TRBV25-1 with TRBJ2-5; no clear D gene. Matching the DNA end better, TRBJ2-7 makes the J call doubtful. Germline-derived CDR1 and CDR2 are MGHDK and SYGVNS. There are 11 residues in the CDR3.

The J gene is TRBJ1-5, the V gene TRBV4-1; 9 positions match TRBD1. Germline V CDR1 and CDR2: MGHRA, YSYEKL. V was clipped by 4 bases and J by 7 bases; unmatched bases: 11. This CDR3 comprises 16 residues. CDR3 residues: CASSPDPGQGMQPQHF. CDR3 in DNA: TGCGCCAGCAGCCCCGACCCGGGACAGGGTATGCAGCCCCAGCATTTT.

About this clone itself: Sequence at one end of the junction differs from germline and may be a read error. In DNA form, the CDR3 reads TGCACCAGCAGCTTGCCGGGGAACTCCTACGAGCAGTACTTC. Its protein product is CTSSLPGNSYEQYF. The J gene is TRBJ2-7, the V gene TRBV5-1; possibly TRBD2 for D (5 bases). CDR3 length: 14 amino acids. From germline, CDR1 is SGHRS and CDR2 YFSETQ.

The chain has TRBV5-5 and TRBJ2-1, with TRBD2 as a possible D gene (5 bases). The CDR3 consists of 14 residues. Looked up from germline, CDR1 is SGHKS and CDR2 is YYEKEE (reference sequence). Trimming left V 4 bases short and J 5 bases short, with 13 bases between. CDR3 DNA sequence: TGTGCCAGCAGCGGCTTAGCGCGGAACAATGAGCAGTTCTTC. This sequence encodes CASSGLARNNEQFF.

The rearrangement uses TRBV7-2 and TRBJ1-2; TRBD1 matches 9 bases. The CDR3 has 14 residues. V was clipped by 5 bases and J by 4 bases; unmatched bases: 5. Germline V gene data show CDR1 as SGHTA and CDR2 as FQGNSA. This chain's CDR3 is CASSRTGGGYGYTF. The DNA for the CDR3 is TGTGCCAGCAGCAGAACAGGGGGCGGCTATGGCTACACCTTC. Using reference TRBV7-2 and TRBJ1-2 for the parts outside the CDR3, the full variable domain is GAGVSQSPSNKVTEKGKDVELRCDPISGHTALYWYRQSLGQGLEFLIYFQGNSAPDKSGLPSDRFSAERTGGSVSTLTIQRTQQEDSAVYLCASSRTGGGYGYTFGSGTRLTVV.

The V gene is TRBV15, the J gene TRBJ2-3; 12 nucleotides align to TRBD2. The CDR3 runs to 18 residues. Looked up from germline, CDR1 is LNHNV and CDR2 is YYDKDF (reference sequence). V gave up 5 bases and J gave up 0 bases; unmatched junction bases: 9. CDR3 sequence (DNA): TGTGCCACCAGCGATACTAGCGGGGGGACCAGTAGCACAGATACGCAGTATTTT. Translating gives CATSDTSGGTSSTDTQYF. The full variable domain, completed using reference TRBV15 and TRBJ2-3, is DAMVIQNPRYQVTQFGKPVTLSCSQTLNHNVMYWYQQKSSQAPKLLFHYYDKDFNNEADTPDNFQSRRPNTSFCFLDIRSPGLGDTAMYLCATSDTSGGTSSTDTQYFGPGTRLTVL.

The CDR3 nucleotides read TGTGCCAGCTCACTCTCAGGGGCGAACACCGGGGAGCTGTTTTTT. Translating it yields CASSLSGANTGELFF. The chain recombines TRBV18 with TRBJ2-2; D perhaps matches TRBD1 (6 bases). Trimming removed 4 bases from V and 0 bases from J, with 9 bases in between. The CDR3 is 15 amino acids. Germline CDR1 reads KGHSH; CDR2 reads LQKENI.

DNA for the CDR3: TGTGCCAGCAGTTACTCGTCCAGGGACAGTACGCAGTATTTT. As protein: CASSYSSRDSTQYF. This chain joins TRBV6-5 and TRBJ2-3; TRBD1 matches at 7 bases. CDR1 is MNHEY and CDR2 is SVGAGI in the germline V gene. The CDR3 totals 14 residues. Trimming at V came to 0 bases and at J to 8 bases, leaving 5 bases not matched to a gene.

V gene TRBV27 combines with J gene TRBJ2-1; tentative D call: TRBD2 (6 bases). This CDR3 contains 12 residues. Trimming left V 6 bases short and J 9 bases short, with 12 bases between. In germline, CDR1 is MNHEY, CDR2 SMNVEV (reference sequence). The CDR3 DNA follows: TGTGCCAGCAGCCGTCCGGGACTTGAGCAGTTCTTC. This sequence encodes CASSRPGLEQFF.

The chain uses TRBV28 and TRBJ1-3, with 8 positions matching TRBD1. The ends lost 7 bases at V and 0 bases at J; junction bases unmatched: 14. The length of the CDR3 is 18 residues. From germline, CDR1 is MDHEN and CDR2 SYDVKM. The CDR3 DNA reads as TGTGCCAGCACCACACGAAGTCGCAGGGGGCTCTCTGGAAACACCATATATTTT. It specifies CASTTRSRRGLSGNTIYF.

J is TRBJ1-1 and V is TRBV30; no clear D. Between the trimmed V and J ends, which lost 5 bases and 4 bases, there was a span of 11 bases. This CDR3 has 12 amino acids. From germline, CDR1 is GTSNPN and CDR2 SVGIG (reference sequence). The CDR3, as DNA: TGTGCCTGGGGGTGGGCGCGCACTGAAGCTTTCTTT. Encoded protein: CAWGWARTEAFF.

The chain couples TRBV2 to TRBJ2-3, with TRBD2 identical over 7 bases. Germline assignment: CDR1 SNHLY and CDR2 FYNNEI. This CDR3 is built from 13 residues. V lost 7 bases, J lost 1 base, and 2 bases stayed unmatched. CDR3 DNA sequence: TGTGCCAGCACTAGCGGTCGCACAGATACGCAGTATTTT. Amino acids: CASTSGRTDTQYF.

The J gene is TRBJ2-2, the V gene TRBV10-1; the D gene is possibly TRBD1 (6 bases). Per the germline V gene, CDR1 is WNHNN and CDR2 is SYGVQD (reference sequence). Trimming took off 5 bases at V and 1 base at J, with 11 bases between the two ends. The CDR3 length is 15 residues. CDR3 nucleotide sequence: TGCGCCAGCAGTTCAACGGGACAGAACACCGGGGAGCTGTTTTTT. Translated: CASSSTGQNTGELFF.

This chain links TRBV19 with TRBJ1-2; 7 bases line up with TRBD1. J gave up 4 bases and V 5 bases, and 4 bases lay outside the gene matches. Germline V gene data show CDR1 as LNHDA and CDR2 as SQIVND (reference sequence). The CDR3 consists of 13 residues. The CDR3 loop reads CASSVGTVYGYTF. In DNA form, the CDR3 reads TGTGCCAGTAGTGTCGGGACAGTCTATGGCTACACCTTC.

This sequence joins TRBV28 and TRBJ2-7; TRBD1 agrees at 10 bases. The V and J ends lost 5 bases and 2 bases, in that order; junction bases with no gene match: 3. The CDR3 consists of 14 residues. CDR1 is MDHEN and CDR2 is SYDVKM in the germline V gene. CDR3 DNA: TGTGCCAGCAGTGGAGGACAGGGGGCCTACGAGCAGTACTTC. This encodes CASSGGQGAYEQYF.

The chain combines TRBV15 with TRBJ1-2; TRBD1 matches 7 bases. V lost 4 bases, J lost 4 bases, and 6 bases stayed unmatched. The V gene's germline CDR1 is LNHNV and CDR2 YYDKDF (reference sequence). The CDR3 is 14 residues long. The CDR3 spells CATSIRQGSYGYTF. The CDR3 DNA is TGTGCCACCAGCATCCGACAGGGATCCTATGGCTACACCTTC.

The CDR3 DNA follows: TGTGCCAGCAGCTCTCGACAGACCCTCTATGGCTACACCTTC. It codes for CASSSRQTLYGYTF. The chain couples TRBV7-2 to TRBJ1-2, with a tentative D call TRBD1 (5 bases). The germline V gene encodes CDR1 SGHTA and CDR2 FQGNSA. The CDR3 length is 14 residues. The V and J ends lost 4 bases and 4 bases respectively, with 13 bases between them.

The V call is TRBV6-5, the J call TRBJ2-7, with D perhaps TRBD1 (5 bases). The CDR3 covers 13 residues. Trimming stripped 5 bases from V and 4 bases from J, with 12 bases between. The germline V gene encodes CDR1 MNHEY and CDR2 SVGAGI. CDR3 in DNA: TGTGCCAGCAGTCGCAGACAGAGTTACGAGCAGTACTTC. Its protein product is CASSRRQSYEQYF.

This chain connects TRBV18 to TRBJ2-7; D possibly corresponds to TRBD1 (6 bases). Germline lookup yields CDR1 KGHSH and CDR2 LQKENI. The CDR3 spans 15 residues. Trimming removed 3 bases from V and 2 bases from J, with 14 bases in between. CDR3 DNA sequence: TGTGCCAGCTCACCGGGGGCAGGCGCCGCCTACGAGCAGTACTTC. Its translation: CASSPGAGAAYEQYF.